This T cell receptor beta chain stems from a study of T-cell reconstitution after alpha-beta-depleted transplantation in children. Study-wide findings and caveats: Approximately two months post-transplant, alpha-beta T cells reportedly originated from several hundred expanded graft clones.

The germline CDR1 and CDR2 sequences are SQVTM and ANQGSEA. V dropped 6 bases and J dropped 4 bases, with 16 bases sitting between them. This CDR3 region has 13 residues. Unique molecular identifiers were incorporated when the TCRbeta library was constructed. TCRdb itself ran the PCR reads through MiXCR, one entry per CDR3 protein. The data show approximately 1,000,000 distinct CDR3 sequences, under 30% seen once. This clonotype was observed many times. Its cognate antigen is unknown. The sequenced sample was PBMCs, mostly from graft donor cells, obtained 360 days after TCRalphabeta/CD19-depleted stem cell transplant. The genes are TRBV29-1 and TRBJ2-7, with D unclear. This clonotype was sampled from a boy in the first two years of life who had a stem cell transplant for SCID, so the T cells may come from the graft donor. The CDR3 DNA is TGCAGCGTAGCGACATCGCCTCAATACGAGCAGTACTTC. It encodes CSVATSPQYEQYF.